This T cell receptor beta chain is drawn from a study of cytomegalovirus exposure and HLA in healthy donors (dated by TCRdb to 2015 to 2018). Regarding the research as a whole: An earlier analysis of 587 of the donors reported around 280 Gb of sequence data and 117 million unique TCR beta sequences obtained from roughly 170 million T cells. Rather than drawing on any new phenotypic data, the later analysis identified candidate immune exposures from TCR beta sequences and the way those sequences occurred across donors. A later analysis re-examined previously published TCR beta repertoires from hundreds of donors and added high-resolution HLA genotyping to investigate patterns of TCR occurrence. A later genetic analysis used genome-wide SNP genotypes for about three fifths of the 666 donors, treating that subset as a discovery cohort. An early release that covered roughly 600 HLA-typed donors contained around 300 gigabases of sequencing data and 75 million to 100 million unique TCR sequences. The study was designed to test whether signatures of past pathogen exposure could be identified by cataloging public T cell receptors. To predict cytomegalovirus infection status, the study combined high-throughput TCR immunosequencing, statistical association of individual TCRs with disease status, and machine learning. Both class I and class II loci were covered by HLA typing, at four-digit resolution. Donor age, sex, ethnicity and CMV serostatus were compiled alongside the repertoire data. Because of strong linkage in the cohort, five DR-DQ haplotypes were treated as single units for association and clustering. Typing coverage differed by locus: A, B, C, DRB1 and DQB1 were typed in about 629-640 donors, DQA1 in roughly 510, DPA1 in over 600, and DPB1 in 450 to 480. On average, 235,054 unique TCR beta nucleotide sequences were sequenced per donor among a few hundred genotyped donors of the cohort, with 15% to 20% of those sequences being non-productive. The T cell repertoires of some 670 subjects were profiled by immunosequencing and related to cytomegalovirus serostatus. To decide whether each TCR beta V gene segment behaved as functional or pseudogenic, an earlier analysis of approximately 620 of the donors relied on high-throughput TCR beta sequencing. Every repertoire in the discovery cohort had been generated on one and the same sequencing platform. Among the approximately 430 genotyped donors, around 81% belonged to the genetic ancestry cluster associated with self-reported Caucasian donors. Besides the first cohort of around 670 subjects, a separate validation cohort made up of 120 different subjects was used.

Comments on this clone: What this receptor recognizes is not known. There are no base qualities to consult, and no much larger clone falls within one base.

Spanning cysteine to phenylalanine, the CDR3 consists of 17 amino acids. The sequence is cut down to CDR3 DNA, 51 bases in frame from base 1. CDR1 SNHLY and CDR2 FYNNEI were looked up in the germline V gene. V and J are trimmed by 4 bases and 1 base, and the gene matches miss 7 bases of the junction. In total, 666 healthy bone marrow donors made up the cohort. At the time of sampling, every cohort member was nominally healthy, though immune exposures that went unrecorded were likely present. The donor was CMV seronegative and was included in the group of 352 seronegative cohort members. Every donor gave a peripheral blood sample, and the peripheral blood mononuclear cells from that sample were used for TCR beta sequencing. The Qiagen DNeasy Blood Extraction Kit was used to extract genomic DNA from the blood cell samples. Study-level results and caveats: A further reported finding was that TCR beta sequences accurately predicted the HLA-A and HLA-B alleles for most subjects in the first cohort. Broadly in line with IMGT annotations, most TCR beta V segments showed up in productive rearrangements about 87% or about 30% of the time in an earlier analysis of some 590 of the donors. The earlier analysis of nearly 600 of the donors excluded over 15 rarely observed V segments, including chromosome 9 orphons, because counts were too low. Presence/absence analyses assumed roughly uniform sequencing depth across donors, an assumption that may not hold. The study gave a list of some 150 TCR beta chains associated with cytomegalovirus. In a later analysis, HLA-associated TCR beta chains were found to be more clonally expanded and to have lower generation probabilities than equally common non-associated chains. Cytomegalovirus status was reported to be diagnosed by the classifier with high specificity and sensitivity in both the original and validation cohorts. Three of the identified cytomegalovirus-associated TCR beta chains were confirmed in vitro to be specific for cytomegalovirus antigens. According to a later analysis, parvovirus B19, influenza, CMV and Epstein-Barr virus appeared linked to several top co-occurrence clusters. Because HLA typing was missing for some donors at each locus, association tests included only the typed subset. Immune exposure information for the cohort was limited to CMV serostatus. Only TCR beta chains were sequenced in this cohort, and the absence of alpha or paired-chain data limited detectable features. A later analysis found that most CMV-associated TCR beta chains appeared HLA-restricted, with HLA associations seemingly driven largely by CMV exposure. A later analysis found that TCR association rates varied across HLA loci, with DRB1 alleles showing the most associated TCRs and HLA-C alleles the fewest. Most TCR sequences were observed very rarely across donors, whereas some public TCRs were present in many individuals. A group of highly shared sequence variants was considered likely to be a technical artifact of the sequencing pipeline. An association between a missense DCLRE1C variant and V-gene and J-gene trimming of TCR beta chains was found in a later genetic analysis and replicated in an independent cohort. Linkage disequilibrium might explain the correlated functional status among segregating V segments, but an unknown experimental factor could not be excluded. Because the 87-base-pair reads could not distinguish some IMGT-functional V segments, including TRBV6-2 and TRBV6-3, those segments were excluded. According to the authors, the approach could potentially be generalized to other disease states and immunological phenotypes. At a false discovery rate of 0.05, a later analysis linked around 15,000 TCR beta sequences to specific HLA alleles. When HLA alleles, especially DR and DQ, strongly co-occurred, attributing TCR associations to individual alleles was difficult. In a later genetic analysis, fewer N-insertions in productive TCRs were reported among donors in an Asian-associated ancestry cluster than the roughly 640-donor mean.

The receptor library was made with the immunoSEQ multiplex PCR assay. A mixture of 60 forward primers for TCR Vbeta segments and 13 reverse primers for TCR Jbeta segments was used in the multiplex PCR. Amplification of the CDR3 region of rearranged TCR beta genes was performed with a multiplex PCR assay on genomic DNA. Amplified TCR beta libraries were sequenced as 87-base-pair reads on the Illumina HiSeq System. For the original study's pipeline: A later analysis counted about 80 million unique TCR beta chains across the 650 to 800 repertoires, and 10 million to 11 million of these chains were shared by at least two donors. Raw reads were error-corrected and collapsed into unique sequences by a nearest-neighbor algorithm in which closely related sequences were merged to remove PCR and sequencing errors. V, D and J gene segments were assigned by aligning CDR3 sequences to IMGT reference sequences. For a sequence to be retained, a match of at least six nucleotides to both a V gene segment and a J gene segment was required. A rearrangement was called productive if the CDR3 had no stop codons and remained in frame with V and J, and every other rearrangement was called non-productive. CDR3 was defined according to IMGT convention as the region running from the second conserved V-encoded cysteine to the conserved J-encoded phenylalanine. Sequences without an unambiguous match to a single V gene segment were excluded from the earlier analysis of 450 to 650 of the donors. In an earlier analysis of approximately 560 of the donors, a V segment was called functional when productive rearrangements were above 56.7%, and segregating when the standard deviation between donors exceeded 5%. A statistical classification framework was built for diagnosing cytomegalovirus status from the catalog of TCR beta chain sequences. A later analysis assigned V and J genes by comparing TCR nucleotide sequences with IMGT/GENE-DB human TR gene sequences. In a later analysis, CDR3 sequences and most-parsimonious VDJ recombination scenarios were assigned using the TCRdist pipeline. In a later analysis, every TCR beta chain was defined by the combination of its CDR3 amino acid sequence and its V-gene family, and reads without a unique V-gene family were dropped. In a later analysis, 500 to 700 highly shared, low-generation-probability nucleotide sequences were removed to address suspected cross-contamination and a sequencing artifact. In a later analysis, a clonal expansion index for each public chain was calculated from normalized within-repertoire ranks of inferred template counts. A later analysis computed generation probabilities with a VDJ recombination model fitted to out-of-frame rearrangements, and checked the results against IGoR. Hypergeometric tests were used in a later analysis to score TCR-TCR, TCR-HLA and TCR-CMV co-occurrence, with a repertoire-size bias correction applied to the TCR pairs. To estimate false discovery rates, a later analysis permuted the HLA or CMV assignments 20 times. In a later analysis, co-occurring TCRs were grouped using DBSCAN, and TCRdist sequence similarity was added for clustering within HLA-allele-positive subsets. For co-occurrence clustering, repertoires with fewer than 30,000 or more than 120,000 public chains were excluded, along with five repertoires with anomalous nucleotide sharing. The clones in this table, taken by TCRdb from immuneACCESS, are in-frame only. Not every clone is retained; where verified, under half of the shortfall comes from an unresolved V gene, and the cause of the rest is unknown. V, J and clone size are those of that table, while D and trimming were read from the DNA. This sample comprises hundreds of thousands of clones, roughly 79% of them detected only once. The ten biggest clones cover about 2% of the sample.

The rearrangement combines TRBV2 with TRBJ1-6; 7 bases in between match TRBD1. The source of this sequence is a male donor in good health and CMV-seronegative. The sample taken for sequencing was PBMCs. The CDR3: CASSAGQFNSYNSPLHF. DNA sequence: TGTGCCAGCAGTGCGGGACAGTTTAATTCCTATAATTCACCCCTCCACTTT.